Presented here are 21 T cell receptor beta chains from one specimen sequenced in a study of blood T cells in healthy people across ages. Through a sample-barcoded 5' primer and a J-beta primer mix, a second PCR was run for roughly 7 to 12 cycles. One entry per CDR3 protein, called by TCRdb with MiXCR from the 5' RACE reads. The repertoire consists of 800,000 to 950,000 distinct CDR3 sequences, with 25% to 35% occurring once and the leading ten covering 10%. A further study also used this sample, focusing on T cells of mothers and their children.

The source material was blood. The source is a woman in her thirties or forties in good health.

As concerns this clonotype: This may be a read error: a much more frequent sequence differs by one nucleotide. The chain employs TRBV6-2 or TRBV6-3 and TRBJ2-7; D is undetermined. The V and J ends lost 7 bases and 5 bases respectively, with 15 bases between them. This CDR3 is 13 amino acids long. Germline V CDR1 and CDR2: MNHEY, SVGEGT. This CDR3 reads CASKTVEIHEQYF. The CDR3, as DNA: TGTGCCAGCAAGACCGTGGAGATCCACGAGCAGTACTTC.

This clonotype came up a few times. The chain joins TRBV7-2 to TRBJ1-6, with a weak D call TRBD1 (6 bases). Trimming took 2 bases from V and 10 from J, leaving 12 bases between them. This CDR3 has 14 amino acids. Germline CDR1 is SGHTA and CDR2 is FQGNSA. The CDR3 reads CASSLKQGISPLHF. CDR3 in DNA: TGTGCCAGCAGCTTAAAACAGGGAATATCACCCCTCCACTTT.

This chain joins TRBV7-9 and TRBJ2-7; tentatively, D is TRBD2 (7 bases). The V gene's germline CDR1 is SEHNR and CDR2 FQNEAQ (reference sequence). This CDR3 contains 14 residues. The V gene lost 0 bases and the J gene lost 7 bases, with 13 bases spanning the gap. In nucleotides, the CDR3 is TGTGCCAGCAGCTTAGCGGGGGGGCCTGGAGAGCAGTACTTC. Translated, it gives CASSLAGGPGEQYF.

In its sample, this clonotype was seen a few times. The chain joins TRBV14 to TRBJ2-1; TRBD2 matches at 14 bases. With V trimmed by 5 bases and J by 3 bases, 9 bases remained unmatched. This CDR3 is 18 amino acids long. In germline, CDR1 is SGHDN, CDR2 FVKESK. DNA of the CDR3: TGTGCCAGCAGCACTCGGACTAGCGGGGGGCTTCGCTACAATGAGCAGTTCTTC. It is translated as CASSTRTSGGLRYNEQFF.

For this clonotype: A much bigger clone sits one base away, suggesting this may be a read error. The chain uses TRBV12-3 or TRBV12-4 and TRBJ2-5; the match to TRBD1 covers 8 bases. CDR3 length equals 14 residues. V dropped 1 base and J dropped 13; count of bases not matched to a gene: 11. CDR3 nucleotide sequence: TGTGCCAGCAGTTTAGGACAGGTACAGGGGGAGCGGTACTTC. Encoded protein: CASSLGQVQGERYF.

Concerning this clonotype: A much larger clone lies one base from this, so it may be a read error. The V gene is TRBV2, the J gene TRBJ2-5; a possible D gene is TRBD2 (6 bases). The V gene's germline CDR1 is SNHLY and CDR2 FYNNEI. V was pared by 4 bases and J by 11 bases, with 14 bases between. The CDR3 length is 12 residues. The CDR3 DNA follows: TGTGCCAGCAGTGGAAATCTCCGGGAGCAGTACTTC. Translation gives CASSGNLREQYF.

This clonotype was found many times. The chain carries TRBV20-1 and TRBJ2-5, with 7 bases lining up with TRBD2. The junction had 12 bases not matched to a gene; V was cut back by 3 bases and J by 2 bases. The CDR3 consists of 16 residues. Germline-derived CDR1 and CDR2 are DFQATT and SNEGSKA (reference sequence). CDR3: CSASGSAGEPQETQYF. CDR3 coding DNA: TGCAGTGCTAGCGGTTCTGCGGGGGAACCTCAAGAGACCCAGTACTTC.

This clonotype was counted a few times. The junction differs from germline at one of its ends, possibly a read error. The chain uses TRBV7-7 and TRBJ2-1, with 7 bases matching TRBD1. This CDR3 region has 15 residues. In germline, CDR1 is SSHAT, CDR2 FNYEAQ (reference sequence). CDR3 DNA sequence: TGTGCTAGCAGCTTGGATTCCGGGACAGCCAATGAGCAGTTCTTC. Its protein product is CASSLDSGTANEQFF.

Worth noting for this clonotype: Since a much larger clone is just one base distant, this may be a read error. The V and J genes are TRBV6-5 and TRBJ2-4; D is ambiguous. This CDR3 has 11 amino acids. Germline values: CDR1 MNHEY, CDR2 SVGAGI. Written as DNA, the CDR3 is TGTGCCAGCAGCACGGAAAACGTTCAGTACTTC. Its translation: CASSTENVQYF.

The gene calls are TRBV7-2 and TRBJ1-2, with no clear D. The CDR3 is 13 amino acids. Per germline, CDR1 SGHTA and CDR2 FQGNSA. Trimming cost V 6 bases and J 7 bases, with 15 bases left between them. In DNA form, the CDR3 reads TGTGCCAGCAGTTCCCGGCAGGCTGGTGGCTACACCTTC. This encodes CASSSRQAGGYTF.

The chain uses TRBV2 and TRBJ2-2, with D tentatively TRBD1 (5 bases). The CDR3 is made up of 14 amino acids. The V gene's germline CDR1 is SNHLY and CDR2 FYNNEI. The V end was cut by 6 bases, the J end by 3 bases, with 11 bases between. As DNA, the CDR3 is TGTGCCAGCAGCTTTCGACAGTACACCGGGGAGCTGTTTTTT. It codes for CASSFRQYTGELFF.

The table lists this clonotype with a count of one. This chain links TRBV27 with TRBJ2-5; 7 bases fit TRBD1. The CDR3 loop spans 15 amino acids. Germline CDR1 reads MNHEY; CDR2 reads SMNVEV (reference sequence). The ends lost 7 bases at V and 11 bases at J; junction bases unmatched: 19. In DNA, the CDR3 is TGTGCCAGCAACAGGGGCCAGGGGTATGACTACGGGCAGTACTTC. As protein: CASNRGQGYDYGQYF.

In this sample, this clonotype turned up once. This rearrangement joins TRBV7-2 to TRBJ1-1, with D possibly matching TRBD1 (6 bases). Germline CDR1 is SGHTA and CDR2 is FQGNSA. CDR3 length: 16 residues. V gave up 3 bases and J gave up 0 bases, with 14 bases separating them. The CDR3 sequence: CASSFSGAWMNTEAFF. CDR3 nucleotide sequence: TGTGCCAGCAGCTTCTCAGGGGCGTGGATGAACACTGAAGCTTTCTTT.

About this clonotype: A much larger clone differs by one base, so this may be a read error. The chain employs TRBV7-8 and TRBJ2-1, with D possibly matching TRBD1 (5 bases). With the DNA end fitting TRBJ2-7 better, the J assignment may be wrong. The germline CDR1 and CDR2 sequences are SGHVS and FQNEAQ. The CDR3 extends over 14 amino acids. CDR3 loop: CASSSLRGYNEQYF. In DNA form, the CDR3 reads TGTGCCAGCAGTTCCCTTAGGGGCTACAATGAGCAGTACTTC.

As concerns this clonotype: A much larger clone differs by one base, so this may be a read error. The chain's CDR3 is CAVSTTGVETQYF. CDR3 coding DNA: TGTGCCGTCAGTACAACAGGGGTGGAGACCCAGTACTTC. The chain recombines TRBV10-3 with TRBJ2-7, with 7 bases lining up with TRBD1. The J call may not be correct, given that the DNA end is closer to TRBJ2-5. The CDR3 consists of 13 residues. Germline values: CDR1 ENHRY, CDR2 SYGVKD.

This clonotype appeared once. J is TRBJ1-1 and V is TRBV6-5; TRBD1 matches at 8 bases. The CDR3 contains 15 residues. Germline lookup yields CDR1 MNHEY and CDR2 SVGAGI. V lost 8 bases and J lost 1; bases outside the gene matches: 9. Here the CDR3 DNA reads TGTGCCAGCCATGGACAGGGAAACTGGAACACTGAAGCTTTCTTT. This sequence encodes CASHGQGNWNTEAFF.

The rearrangement uses TRBV2 and TRBJ2-7; D perhaps matches TRBD2 (6 bases). CDR1 is SNHLY, CDR2 FYNNEI, per germline. The CDR3 is 12 residues long. Trimming removed 2 bases from V and 7 bases from J, with 9 bases in between. The CDR3 reads CASSEFGGEQYF. Here the CDR3 DNA reads TGTGCCAGCAGTGAATTTGGGGGGGAGCAGTACTTC.

Notes on this clonotype: Being one base from a much bigger clone, this may be a read error. The rearrangement joins TRBV4-1 to TRBJ2-5, with D unclear. TRBJ2-7 matches the DNA end more closely, so the J call is doubtful. The germline V gene encodes CDR1 MGHRA and CDR2 YSYEKL. The CDR3 sequence is 12 residues long. CDR3 sequence: CARSQVSGEQYF. DNA of the CDR3: TGCGCCCGCAGCCAAGTTTCCGGCGAGCAGTACTTC.

The V gene is TRBV6-6, the J gene TRBJ2-2; TRBD2 matches 7 bases. Germline CDR1 MNHNY, CDR2 SVGAGI (reference sequence). The CDR3 runs 15 residues. The J segment lost 5 bases and the V segment lost 1 base, leaving 4 bases of the junction unmatched. The CDR3 spells CASSYFWGGTGELFF. The DNA for the CDR3 is TGTGCCAGCAGTTACTTTTGGGGGGGTACCGGGGAGCTGTTTTTT.

This chain connects TRBV15 to TRBJ2-5; 9 bases are a match to TRBD1. Germline V gene data show CDR1 as LNHNV and CDR2 as YYDKDF (reference sequence). The CDR3 consists of 16 residues. V was clipped by 0 bases and J by 11 bases; unmatched bases: 13. The CDR3 region has the DNA TGTGCCACCAGCAGAGATAGGTGGACAGGGGCCTACGGGCAGTACTTC. Its translation: CATSRDRWTGAYGQYF.

A word on this clonotype: A much larger clone is a single base away; this may be a read error. The CDR3 region has the DNA TGTGCCAGCAGTGAATGGTTGAAGAATGGGCAGTTCTTC. Its translation: CASSEWLKNGQFF. The chain is built from TRBV2 and TRBJ2-1; unclear D gene. In germline, CDR1 is SNHLY, CDR2 FYNNEI. This CDR3 has 13 amino acids.